This TCR beta chain was recovered during a study of blood T cells in healthy people across ages. This clonotype was detected many times. V lost 4 bases, J lost 3 bases, and 7 bases stayed unmatched. The CDR3 is made up of 14 amino acids. Germline assignment: CDR1 DFQATT and CDR2 SNEGSKA (reference sequence). Staff drew approximately 9.1 milliliters of peripheral blood from each donor. Isolation recovered at least 7 million PBMCs from every sample. For the second PCR, which ran for about 6 to 11 cycles, a sample-barcoded 5' primer and a J-beta primer mix were used. Template switching added a 12-random-nucleotide identifier to every cDNA molecule. All samples gave at least 2.5 million CDR3-containing paired-end reads. TCRdb used MiXCR to reprocess the 5' RACE reads, holding one entry per CDR3 protein. The table shows fewer than 900,000 distinct CDR3 sequences, with around 36% occurring only once.

The source material was blood. The receptor comes from a man between 18 and 29 years old in good health. The chain is built from TRBV20-1 and TRBJ1-1; 8 positions match TRBD1. This chain's CDR3 is CSAKKQGVDTEAFF. CDR3 sequence (DNA): TGCAGTGCTAAGAAACAGGGGGTGGACACTGAAGCTTTCTTT.